Shown below are 2 T cell receptor beta chains from a single sample sequenced in a study of CD8 T cells in Susac syndrome. A quantity of about 0.5 to 1 ug RNA underwent reverse transcription using random hexamers. TCRdb independently ran MiXCR on the immunoSEQ multiplex PCR reads; one entry per CDR3 protein. Altogether 210,000 or so distinct CDR3 sequences are present, roughly 90% being singletons, with the ten largest covering 0.1% to 0.15%. The sample comprised CD8+ T cells from PBMCs. The receptors were sampled from a human donor with multiple sclerosis.

The chain couples TRBV4-2 to TRBJ1-1; the D gene is possibly TRBD1 (5 bases). Germline V gene sequence: CDR1 LGHNA, CDR2 YNFKEQ. The CDR3 totals 13 residues. V was pared by 0 bases and J by 6 bases, with 8 bases between. CDR3 sequence (DNA): TGTGCCAGCAGCCAAGACCGGGGCCCTGAAGCTTTCTTT. Translated: CASSQDRGPEAFF.

This rearrangement joins TRBV4-1 to TRBJ2-6, with D possibly called TRBD1 or TRBD2 (5 bases each). Trimming removed 2 bases at V and 0 bases at J, with 11 bases between. Per germline, CDR1 MGHRA and CDR2 YSYEKL. CDR3 length equals 17 residues. The CDR3 loop is CASSQQGPDSGANVLTF. The CDR3 DNA is TGCGCCAGCAGCCAACAGGGACCGGACTCTGGGGCCAACGTCCTGACTTTC.